This T cell receptor beta chain appears in the sequencing data of a study of blood T cell repertoires in COVID-19. Clones were sequenced by immunoSEQ multiplex PCR, and TCRdb holds only the in-frame ones, with some missing. The sample has some 19,000 clones, 86% seen once. Germline lookup yields CDR1 SGHRS and CDR2 YFSETQ. The CDR3 contains 16 residues. Trimming at V came to 2 bases and at J to 4 bases, leaving 8 bases not matched to a gene. The chain combines TRBV5-1 with TRBJ2-2, with 7 bases identical to TRBD2. The sequence came from a man aged 65 to 79 with acute or convalescent COVID-19. Sample: peripheral blood. The CDR3 loop reads CASSFSLAEVTGELFF. The CDR3 nucleotides read TGCGCCAGCAGCTTTTCGCTAGCGGAGGTCACCGGGGAGCTGTTTTTT.